This T cell receptor beta chain was observed in a study of metastatic and nonmetastatic thyroid tumors. Overall study: Comparison of repertoires was carried out across blood and tumor or nodule tissue from malignant and benign thyroid patients.

There were no patients who had received any treatment before thyroid surgery. The CDR3 runs to 14 residues. The V gene end was trimmed by 5 bases and the J gene end by 5 bases; junction bases not matched to a gene: 7. In germline, CDR1 is PRHDT, CDR2 FYEKMQ (reference sequence). Original handling: Researchers built a distant-metastasis classifier for papillary thyroid cancer that drew on CDR3 differences across clinicopathological groups. MiXCR re-clonotyped the PCR reads for TCRdb. None of the V and J calls come from the authors' own analysis; TCRdb made them. The table records over 8,500 clones, around 12% of them present only once. Regarding the study as a whole: Benign nodules were reported to have significantly lower TCR beta diversity than malignant thyroid tumors, in blood and tumor.

This clone has ten or more counts. Its matching antigen is unknown. Input material: blood. This clonotype originated in a female donor with papillary thyroid cancer or a benign thyroid nodule (not recorded which). Some clones in this sample may be carry-over from other donors' samples. The gene calls are TRBV13 and TRBJ2-7, with 9 bases that match TRBD1. The CDR3 protein is CASSLPGQGHEQYF. CDR3 nucleotides: TGTGCCAGCAGCCTGCCGGGACAGGGCCACGAGCAGTACTTC.